The clone carrying this T cell receptor beta chain appeared a single time. The data derive from a study of blood T cell repertoires in COVID-19. Produced via immunoSEQ multiplex PCR; TCRdb's table is partial and in-frame only. Of roughly 76,000 clones detected, around 85% appear once; the ten largest clones hold around 7.9%. V was pared by 0 bases and J by 7 bases, with 7 bases of the junction left unmatched. The CDR3 loop spans 15 amino acids. The germline gives CDR1 SGHRS, CDR2 YFSETQ. The clonotype comes from a man under 40 with acute or convalescent COVID-19. The J gene is TRBJ2-5, the V gene TRBV5-1, with TRBD2 identical over 9 bases. The sample consisted of peripheral blood. The DNA for the CDR3 is TGCGCCAGCAGCTTGGCCGTCCTAGCGGGAACGACCCAGTACTTC. This codes for CASSLAVLAGTTQYF.